This T cell receptor beta chain is from a study of regulatory T cells in long-lasting Graves disease (dated by TCRdb to the early 2020s). For the study in its entirety: Newly diagnosed Graves' disease patients had taken antithyroid drugs for less than 3 months. This study used TCR sequencing and RNA sequencing of peripheral blood to compare persistent Graves' disease patients against newly diagnosed Graves' disease patients. The study was registered as a clinical trial and conducted in China. TCR sequencing covered some 13 persistent and 20 newly diagnosed Graves' disease patients, around 35 samples in total.

The sample holds many counts of this clonotype. It has no known antigen specificity. Base-call qualities are not available, and no considerably larger clone is one nucleotide away. From cysteine to phenylalanine, the CDR3 is 13 amino acids long. This entry keeps only the CDR3 DNA: 39 bases, framed from base 1. Between the V and J ends, shortened by 8 bases and 0 bases respectively, the junction contains 10 bases. CDR1 and CDR2 (MNHEY, SMNVEV) derive from the germline V gene (reference sequence). Findings and caveats that apply to the study as a whole: Only the TCR beta chain was sequenced and analyzed. Preferential use of TRBV28, TRBJ1-2 and TRBJ2-5 was observed in persistent disease, whereas TRBV20-1 and TRBJ2-1 were favored in newly diagnosed disease. The authors acknowledged the small sample size as a limitation that may reduce accuracy. Compared with newly diagnosed patients, patients with persistent Graves' disease had lower TCR Shannon entropy and fewer highly expanded clones, which suggests clonal expansion. Peripheral blood alone was examined, since thyroid tissue, which constituted the primary lesion, could not be accessed. Persistent patients shared more public clonotypes among themselves (under 3,000) than newly diagnosed patients did (more than 950).

The receptor library was made with multiplex PCR. Data came from an Illumina HiSeq 4000. To build TCR beta libraries, CDR3 regions were amplified by Arm-PCR using iRepertoire HTBI primers. Before sequencing, the PCR products underwent gel purification. On the study's bioinformatics: Across samples, around 58 TRBV and 13 to 15 TRBJ segments were identified and used for gene usage analysis of CDR3 amino acid clonotypes. Filtered high-quality paired reads were merged into contigs using COPE and FqMerger. BLAST was used to align contigs to IMGT TRBV, TRBD and TRBJ reference genes, with CDR3 defined following IMGT. Any clonotype with a frequency above 0.1% was classified as a highly expanded clone. Shannon entropy served as the measure of repertoire diversity, while the Gini coefficient captured V-J evenness. Public clonotypes were defined as clonotypes shared by more than one individual. TCRdb cleaned the public reads at Q25 with fastp, built clones with MiXCR and kept in-frame beta chains. Rows with one shared CDR3 protein collapse into an entry with the most common genes and DNA. The authors' filters were not applied to this entry. This sample is represented by 500,000 to 700,000 distinct CDR3 sequences; under 20% of them were singletons. The top ten hold more than 15% of the sample.

According to the study, the label for this sample's time point signals: newly diagnosed GD, antithyroid drugs for less than 3 months. RNA was extracted from PBMCs in TRIzol for both TCR sequencing and RNA sequencing. The diagnosis of Graves' disease was made according to American Thyroid Association guidelines. Recruitment of patients was carried out at an endocrinology department in Xi'an, China. From each patient, 7.5 to 9.5 milliliters of peripheral blood was collected into an EDTA anticoagulant tube. Ficoll Paque Plus density gradient separation was used to isolate PBMCs, and no additional T cell sorting was done. An Agilent 2100 Bioanalyzer and agarose gel were used to assess RNA quality, and a NanoDrop 2000 was used to measure RNA concentration. In addition, the sample was reused for a study of T cells in Graves' hyperthyroidism and ophthalmopathy. Per that second paper: A patient counted as having stable Graves' hyperthyroidism if no progression to ophthalmopathy occurred over 18 months of follow-up. The hyperthyroidism patients were between 18 and 65 years old and newly diagnosed, with a disease duration of less than 2 months. The study excluded patients with uncontrolled infections, other autoimmune diseases, pregnancy or lactation. Diagnoses were established on the basis of clinical symptoms, serum thyroxine and TRAb, thyroid ultrasound, and orbital computed tomography. The TCR CDR3 was subjected to a first round of RT-PCR using the HTBI primer set and the Qiagen OneStep RT-PCR kit. Most expanded thyroid clonotypes (frequency above 0.001) were also detected in blood, suggesting blood repertoires may reflect thyroid immune responses. In cross-validation, a model built on a 13 V-J signature told ophthalmopathy apart from stable hyperthyroidism with approximately 90% sensitivity and approximately 84% specificity, and in testing the same model reached 80%/75%. In validation, progression to ophthalmopathy was predicted by the model with almost 71% sensitivity and 72.22% specificity, a median of approximately 6.5 months before onset. A discovery cohort of about 100 patients, roughly 43 with Graves' ophthalmopathy and approximately 57 with stable Graves' hyperthyroidism, was used to find distinguishing TCR V-J signatures. Prospective prediction of ophthalmopathy was tested in an independent validation cohort consisting of fewer than 20 hyperthyroidism patients and 15 to 17 patients who later progressed to ophthalmopathy. The 100 discovery patients were divided at random into training and test sets in a 7:3 ratio. The study also compared thyroid tissue and blood T-cell repertoires from over 5 Graves' hyperthyroidism patients. Once sampling was done, hyperthyroidism patients were given methimazole at a starting dose of 30 mg daily, whereas ophthalmopathy patients were given high-dose intravenous methylprednisolone. The libraries were constructed in a second round of multiplex PCR and then size-selected and purified. Paired-end sequencing of the libraries was performed with 100 bp reads on an Illumina HiSeq2000. Raw data were processed with SOAPnuke, discarding reads with adapters, uncalled bases, mean Phred below 15, or no exact constant-primer or identifier match. COPE v1.2.5 was used to merge the high-quality paired reads, and each unique nucleotide sequence was defined as a clonotype. MiTCR v1.1 was used to align the clonotypes against IMGT TRBV, TRBD and TRBJ reference segments. Analysis was restricted to V-J combinations with a frequency above 0.0001, which covered about 99% of repertoires. The TCS score was defined as the ratio of F50 (clonal expansion) to E x V (chaos), calculated using BLOSUM62-based TCRdist between CDR3 peptides within each V-J. Welch's t-statistics and random forest reduced roughly 540 V-J features to some 14, which were used in a naive Bayes classifier (R e1071). Sample size was not statistically predetermined, and investigators were not blinded to group allocation. According to the paper, TCR Vbeta CDR3 sequencing was carried out on approximately 140 peripheral blood samples, which came from fewer than 50 ophthalmopathy, under 85 hyperthyroidism and approximately 17 progressor patients.

The V gene is TRBV27 and the J gene is TRBJ1-2; 6 matching bases give a weak D call of TRBD1. This sample comprised peripheral blood mononuclear cells (PBMCs), obtained at new diagnosis, from a patient treated with antithyroid drugs. The TCR originated in a woman in her twenties or thirties with Graves disease. Donor details come from another sample of the same person, matched by shared clones. The base sequence is TGTGCCAGCGGACAGAGAGCTAACTATGGCTACACCTTC. Translated, it gives CASGQRANYGYTF.